These T cell receptor beta chains were read from a single sample in a study of T cells in Graves' hyperthyroidism and ophthalmopathy. TCRdb redid the calling of the multiplex PCR reads with MiXCR, one entry per CDR3 protein. The sample lists 620,000 or so distinct CDR3 sequences; 14% were seen once. The sample consisted of blood. Receptors were obtained from a woman in her 50s with Graves' ophthalmopathy. Both conserved end residues are trimmed from each CDR3.

j_call v_call cdr3_aa
TRBJ2-7 TRBV6-1 ASSDRDRGIYEQY
TRBJ2-7 TRBV28 ASSHLAGGRYEQY
TRBJ2-1 TRBV28 ASSRTGLAGHEQF
TRBJ1-5 TRBV7-9 ASSSDSFGQPQH
TRBJ2-5 TRBV27 ASSFSGSLETQY
TRBJ2-3 TRBV7-3 ASSQTREGKTDTQY
TRBJ2-2 TRBV6-1 ASRGLRELF
TRBJ2-7 TRBV20-1 SARFSRLPYEQY
TRBJ1-2 TRBV12-3/TRBV12-4 ASSVTGQINYGYT
TRBJ1-4 TRBV7-8 ASSHGQGGKLF
TRBJ1-1 TRBV28 ASSFYSGTEAF
TRBJ2-1 TRBV6-2/TRBV6-3 ASSLLGGMGEQF
TRBJ2-1 TRBV5-1 ASSSWGTHNEQF
TRBJ2-5 TRBV7-9 ASSTPGLATKETQY
TRBJ2-7 TRBV20-1 SARRTSGITYEQY
TRBJ2-7 TRBV28 ASYPSPHRGLNQNEQY
TRBJ2-6 TRBV20-1 SANPLAGGLNHSGANVLT
TRBJ1-4 TRBV20-1 SARGDRKASTNEKLF
TRBJ2-1 TRBV7-9 ASTPRGVKVGNEQF
TRBJ2-2 TRBV28 ASSRLAGDVANTGELF
TRBJ2-3 TRBV7-3 ASSLQRGYSTDTQY
TRBJ2-1 TRBV7-3 ASSFSSATSGRAFRGNEQF
TRBJ2-7 TRBV15 ATSKTTGYSYEQY
TRBJ2-2 TRBV14 ASSQDLGTGNTGELF
TRBJ2-7 TRBV20-1 SAREQGNRAYEQY
TRBJ2-1 TRBV24-1 ATSVRGSNEQF
TRBJ2-2 TRBV20-1 SARSSSRDYFTGELF
TRBJ1-2 TRBV28 ASSPREGAKYGYT
TRBJ1-5 TRBV3-1 ASSQGIGGDQPQH
TRBJ2-1 TRBV29-1 SVPPDTQSSWNEQF
TRBJ1-4 TRBV13 ASSPWTGGSEKLF
TRBJ2-1 TRBV7-2 ASRSVSGRYNEQF
TRBJ2-7 TRBV11-1 ASSGSQSWTYEQY
TRBJ2-3 TRBV7-3 ASSRELQDTQY
TRBJ1-1 TRBV6-5 ASSYSRGDGRTEAF
TRBJ1-1 TRBV20-1 SARDIGQIQNTEAF
TRBJ1-1 TRBV2 ASQGVLEAF
TRBJ2-3 TRBV20-1 SATRLAGEDTQY
TRBJ2-6 TRBV10-3 ATAWPGGAGESGANVLT
TRBJ1-5 TRBV7-2 ASTLSENQPQH
TRBJ2-1 TRBV5-1 ASSWTSGAYNEQF
TRBJ2-7 TRBV30 AWSGKGTGGSYEQY
TRBJ2-3 TRBV10-3 ASEETEGGTDTQY
TRBJ1-1 TRBV24-1 ATSGGSEAF
TRBJ2-7 TRBV29-1 SVGGISYEQY
TRBJ2-2 TRBV20-1 SARQGAQNTGELF
TRBJ2-7 TRBV27 ASSPSQGEQY
TRBJ2-2 TRBV7-2 ASSPPGQGLFVELF
TRBJ2-7 TRBV27 ASSSEWGRESYEQY
TRBJ1-1 TRBV15 AIRDLPGTEAF
TRBJ2-1 TRBV4-2 ASSNPWGRGNEQF
TRBJ1-3 TRBV10-3 AIRSSSSGNTIY
TRBJ2-1 TRBV12-3/TRBV12-4 ASSSGTYYNEQF
TRBJ2-5 TRBV19 ASAGTGKETQY
TRBJ1-1 TRBV12-3/TRBV12-4 ASSLGRGLNTEAF
TRBJ2-1 TRBV27 ASSTSPGLLIGDEQF